This is a list of T cell receptor beta chains from one sample in a study of blood T cell repertoires in COVID-19. Sequenced by immunoSEQ multiplex PCR; TCRdb stores in-frame clones only, minus some. The sample records over 200,000 clones, under 85% being singletons. The source material was PBMCs or T cells enriched from blood (not recorded which). These TCRs come from a man aged 55 to 69 who had recovered from COVID-19. Both conserved end residues are part of each CDR3. Fields, in order: D gene, J gene, V gene, clone size, CDR3 DNA, CDR3 protein. A D gene is named only where the DNA matches it firmly. Only some rows state a clone size, as once, few, many or a class for expanded clones.

d_gene: .
j_gene: TRBJ1-1
v_gene: TRBV5-1
abundance: .
CDR3nt: TGCGCCAGCAACCCTCTTGACACGAACACTGAAGCTTTCTTT
CDR3aa: CASNPLDTNTEAFF

d_gene: .
j_gene: TRBJ1-1
v_gene: TRBV10-3
abundance: .
CDR3nt: TGTGCCATCAGTGACGGGACAAACCAAGCTTTCTTT
CDR3aa: CAISDGTNQAFF

d_gene: .
j_gene: TRBJ2-2
v_gene: TRBV4-3
abundance: .
CDR3nt: TGCGCCAGCAGCCAAGATCGGGGCGGGGGCACGAACACCGGGGAGCTGTTTTTT
CDR3aa: CASSQDRGGGTNTGELFF

d_gene: .
j_gene: TRBJ1-3
v_gene: TRBV28
abundance: once
CDR3nt: TGTGCCAGCAGTTCTGGGGGGTCCCTCTCTGGAAACACCATATATTTT
CDR3aa: CASSSGGSLSGNTIYF

d_gene: TRBD1
j_gene: TRBJ1-1
v_gene: TRBV9
abundance: .
CDR3nt: TGTGCCAGCAGCCCCACAGGGGTTTCCACTGAAGCTTTCTTT
CDR3aa: CASSPTGVSTEAFF

d_gene: TRBD2
j_gene: TRBJ2-2
v_gene: TRBV5-6
abundance: .
CDR3nt: TGTGCCAGCAGCAGGGAGCGGGGGAGAAACACCGGGGAGCTGTTTTTT
CDR3aa: CASSRERGRNTGELFF

d_gene: .
j_gene: TRBJ1-2
v_gene: TRBV12-3/TRBV12-4
abundance: few
CDR3nt: TGTGCCAGCAGACGGACGGGAGACTATGGCTACACCTTC
CDR3aa: CASRRTGDYGYTF

d_gene: TRBD2
j_gene: TRBJ2-3
v_gene: TRBV5-4
abundance: .
CDR3nt: TGTGCCAGCAGCCGGGGCTTGGGGACTAAGACAGATACGCAGTATTTT
CDR3aa: CASSRGLGTKTDTQYF

d_gene: .
j_gene: TRBJ1-1
v_gene: TRBV5-6
abundance: few
CDR3nt: TGTGCCAGCAGCTTGGAATTAAGTCAGGGGATCACTGAAGCTTTCTTT
CDR3aa: CASSLELSQGITEAFF

d_gene: .
j_gene: TRBJ2-2
v_gene: TRBV7-3
abundance: .
CDR3nt: TGTGCCAGCAGCTTAATTCCCCCGACCGGGGAGCTGTTTTTT
CDR3aa: CASSLIPPTGELFF

d_gene: .
j_gene: TRBJ2-3
v_gene: TRBV20-1
abundance: .
CDR3nt: TGCAGTGCTAGTACGCAGGGACTCGCAGATACGCAGTATTTT
CDR3aa: CSASTQGLADTQYF

d_gene: .
j_gene: TRBJ2-5
v_gene: TRBV7-8
abundance: .
CDR3nt: TGTGCCAGCAGCTTAGACAGGGCAGAGACCCAGTACTTC
CDR3aa: CASSLDRAETQYF

d_gene: TRBD2
j_gene: TRBJ2-7
v_gene: TRBV12-5
abundance: .
CDR3nt: TGTGCTAGTGGTTTGAAATTTTTTGGGACTAGCGGGGGGGTCACCTACGAGCAGTACTTC
CDR3aa: CASGLKFFGTSGGVTYEQYF

d_gene: TRBD1
j_gene: TRBJ2-7
v_gene: TRBV7-8
abundance: .
CDR3nt: TGTGCCAGCAGCTTAGGTCCCGGGACAGTACTCAACGAGCAGTACTTC
CDR3aa: CASSLGPGTVLNEQYF

d_gene: .
j_gene: TRBJ1-6
v_gene: TRBV6-2/TRBV6-3
abundance: .
CDR3nt: TGTGCCAGCAGTTACTCGATCGGTTCACCCCTCCACTTT
CDR3aa: CASSYSIGSPLHF

d_gene: TRBD1
j_gene: TRBJ1-3
v_gene: TRBV4-3
abundance: .
CDR3nt: TGCGCCAGCAGCCAAACAGGGGGCTTTGGAAACACCATATATTTT
CDR3aa: CASSQTGGFGNTIYF

d_gene: .
j_gene: TRBJ2-3
v_gene: TRBV7-9
abundance: .
CDR3nt: TGTGCCAGCAGCTTAGCGACGGGGTACACAGATACGCAGTATTTT
CDR3aa: CASSLATGYTDTQYF

d_gene: .
j_gene: TRBJ1-1
v_gene: TRBV7-9
abundance: .
CDR3nt: TGTGCCAGCAGCTCTTTCTACAGGGATGAAGCTTTCTTT
CDR3aa: CASSSFYRDEAFF

d_gene: .
j_gene: TRBJ2-1
v_gene: TRBV5-1
abundance: .
CDR3nt: TGCGCCAGCAGATTCGGGACTTACAATGAGCAGTTCTTC
CDR3aa: CASRFGTYNEQFF

d_gene: TRBD1
j_gene: TRBJ2-1
v_gene: TRBV20-1
abundance: .
CDR3nt: TGCAGTGCTAGTGGGACAGGGGGGCTATACAATGAGCAGTTCTTC
CDR3aa: CSASGTGGLYNEQFF

d_gene: .
j_gene: TRBJ2-3
v_gene: TRBV7-2
abundance: .
CDR3nt: TGTGCCAGCAGCAATCACAGGGTTAATACGCAGTATTTT
CDR3aa: CASSNHRVNTQYF

d_gene: .
j_gene: TRBJ2-3
v_gene: TRBV7-2
abundance: .
CDR3nt: TGTGCCAGCAGCGAACTCCCTAGCGTTACTAGCACAGATACGCAGTATTTT
CDR3aa: CASSELPSVTSTDTQYF